This TCR beta chain was sequenced for a study of blood T cell repertoires in COVID-19. This clone was recorded once. Under the authors' procedure: How many nucleated cells were present was estimated from reference gene primer amplification. TCRdb keeps only in-frame clones here, not all; method: immunoSEQ multiplex PCR. That table gives V, J and clone size, and the DNA gave D and trimming. The repertoire includes under 150,000 clones, 84% of them detected once, and roughly 9% sits in the top ten. Germline CDR1 and CDR2: SNHLY and FYNNEI. V shed 4 bases, J shed 3 bases, and the junction held 10 bases outside the gene matches. CDR3 size: 16 residues.

The TCR sequence derives from a woman older than 75 in a cohort sampled during active or convalescent COVID-19. This sequence joins TRBV2 and TRBJ2-5; 8 bases are shared with TRBD2. The sample was peripheral blood. Here the CDR3 reads CASSGPRGGLKETQYF. As DNA, the CDR3 is TGTGCCAGCAGTGGTCCCCGGGGGGGCCTAAAAGAGACCCAGTACTTC.